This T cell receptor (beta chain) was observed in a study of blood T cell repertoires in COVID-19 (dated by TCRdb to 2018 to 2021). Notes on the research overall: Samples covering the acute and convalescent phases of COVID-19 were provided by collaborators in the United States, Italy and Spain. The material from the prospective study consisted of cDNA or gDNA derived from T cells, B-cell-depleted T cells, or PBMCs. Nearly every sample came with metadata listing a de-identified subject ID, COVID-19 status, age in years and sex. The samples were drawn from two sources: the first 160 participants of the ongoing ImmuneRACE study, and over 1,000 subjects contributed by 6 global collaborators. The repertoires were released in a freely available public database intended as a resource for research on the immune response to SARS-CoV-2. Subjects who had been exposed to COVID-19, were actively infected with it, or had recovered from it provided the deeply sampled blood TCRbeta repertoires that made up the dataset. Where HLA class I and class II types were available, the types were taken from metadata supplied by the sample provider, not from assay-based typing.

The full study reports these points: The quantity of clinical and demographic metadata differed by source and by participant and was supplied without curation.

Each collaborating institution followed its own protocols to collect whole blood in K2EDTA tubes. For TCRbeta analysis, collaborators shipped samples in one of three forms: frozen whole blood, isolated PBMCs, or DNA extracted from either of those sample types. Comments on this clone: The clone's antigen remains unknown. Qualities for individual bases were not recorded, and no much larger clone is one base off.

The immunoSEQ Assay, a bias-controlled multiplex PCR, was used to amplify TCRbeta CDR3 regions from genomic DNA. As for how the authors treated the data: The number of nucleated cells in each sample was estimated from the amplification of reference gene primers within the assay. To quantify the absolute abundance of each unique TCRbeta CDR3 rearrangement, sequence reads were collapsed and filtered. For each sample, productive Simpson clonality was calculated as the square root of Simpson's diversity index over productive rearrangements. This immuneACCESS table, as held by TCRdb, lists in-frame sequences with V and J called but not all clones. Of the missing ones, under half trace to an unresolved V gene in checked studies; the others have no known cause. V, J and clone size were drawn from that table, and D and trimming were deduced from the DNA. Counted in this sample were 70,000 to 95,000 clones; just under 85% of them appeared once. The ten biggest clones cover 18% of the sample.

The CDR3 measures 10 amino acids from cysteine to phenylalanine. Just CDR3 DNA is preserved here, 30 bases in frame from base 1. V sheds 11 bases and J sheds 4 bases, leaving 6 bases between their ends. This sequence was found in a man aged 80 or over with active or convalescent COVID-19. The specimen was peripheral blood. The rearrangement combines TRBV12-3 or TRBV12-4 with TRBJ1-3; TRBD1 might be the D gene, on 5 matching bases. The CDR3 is CAGGGNTIYF. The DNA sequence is TGTGCCGGGGGGGGAAACACCATATATTTT.